These 7 T cell receptor beta chains came from one sample sequenced in a study of blood T cell repertoires in COVID-19. Sequencing was performed with immunoSEQ multiplex PCR; in TCRdb, only in-frame clones are kept and a portion is missing. The data show hundreds of thousands of clones, with just over 85% seen just once and approximately 1.4% held by the top ten. Sequencing was carried out using peripheral blood. All receptors derive from a woman in her thirties with active or convalescent COVID-19.

V usage is TRBV2 and J usage is TRBJ1-3; TRBD1 agrees at 8 bases. The V gene end was trimmed by 6 bases and the J gene end by 4 bases; junction bases not matched to a gene: 5. Per germline, CDR1 SNHLY and CDR2 FYNNEI. This CDR3 contains 14 residues. CDR3 amino acids: CASSAGQGGNTIYF. DNA of the CDR3: TGTGCCAGCAGCGCCGGACAGGGAGGAAACACCATATATTTT.

This clone appeared a single time. This sample also contains other DNA sequences that code for the same CDR3. The chain joins TRBV11-2 to TRBJ1-2; D is possibly TRBD1 (6 bases). Germline values: CDR1 SGHAT, CDR2 FQNNGV. V dropped 6 bases and J dropped 4 bases, with 9 bases sitting between them. The CDR3 consists of 12 residues. The CDR3 DNA reads TGTGCCAGCAGTTCAGGGGTCTATGGCTACACCTTC. Residues: CASSSGVYGYTF.

The rearrangement joins TRBV28 to TRBJ1-1; possible D gene TRBD1, 6 bases. Germline-derived CDR1 and CDR2 are MDHEN and SYDVKM. The CDR3 extends over 12 amino acids. V shed 5 bases and J shed 4 bases, with 8 bases lying between them. CDR3 region: CASSQGGTEAFF. The CDR3, as DNA: TGTGCCAGCAGTCAAGGGGGCACTGAAGCTTTCTTT.

The CDR3 sequence: CASSKGQGNSPLHF. For the CDR3, the DNA is TGTGCCAGCAGCAAAGGACAGGGTAATTCACCCCTCCACTTT. The V gene is TRBV5-4, the J gene TRBJ1-6; 8 bases fit TRBD1. The germline gives CDR1 SGHNT, CDR2 YYREEE (reference sequence). The CDR3 has 14 amino acids. The trim removed 4 bases at V and 6 bases at J, leaving 3 bases unmatched.

The CDR3 spells CASSQVSGSSYEQYF. The CDR3 nucleotides are TGTGCCAGCAGCCAAGTGAGCGGGAGCTCCTACGAGCAGTACTTC. The chain combines TRBV4-2 with TRBJ2-7, with 8 positions matching TRBD2. The V gene's germline CDR1 is LGHNA and CDR2 YNFKEQ. This CDR3 is 15 amino acids long. V shed 1 base, J shed 0 bases, and the junction held 2 bases outside the gene matches.

The genes are TRBV3-1 (or the pseudogene TRBV3-2) and TRBJ1-2, with TRBD1 matching over 8 bases. Germline loops: CDR1 LGHDT, CDR2 YNNKEL (reference sequence). The CDR3 is 15 amino acids. Unmatched junction bases numbered 7, after V lost 3 bases and J lost 4 bases. This CDR3 reads CASSHRDRRTYGYTF. The CDR3 DNA reads as TGTGCCAGCAGCCACCGGGACAGGCGAACCTATGGCTACACCTTC.

The CDR3: CASIQTANQPQHF. The CDR3 bases are TGTGCCAGCATCCAGACAGCCAATCAGCCCCAGCATTTT. V and J are TRBV6-5 and TRBJ1-5, with D possibly TRBD1 on 5 matching bases. Per the germline V gene, CDR1 is MNHEY and CDR2 is SVGAGI. The CDR3 covers 13 residues. Trimming pared 7 bases from V and 3 bases from J, leaving 10 bases between.